Given below is one TCR beta chain in context. This clonotype was observed a few times. What this receptor recognizes is not known. Nothing much larger sits one base from this clone, and base qualities are not available. The record originates from a study of response to subunit inactivated influenza vaccine (dated by TCRdb to the late 2010s). Context from the whole study: To follow how T cells responded to a trivalent subunit inactivated influenza vaccine, the researchers relied on deep quantitative profiling of the T cell receptor repertoire.

Library method: RT-PCR. Sequenced on an Illumina HiSeq 2500. TCRdb passed the public sequencing reads through fastp at Q25 and MiXCR, retaining productive beta sequences. Rows with one shared CDR3 protein collapse into an entry with the most common genes and DNA. This sample has 550,000 to 800,000 distinct CDR3 sequences in its table, and approximately 14% of those were observed once. Clones ranked in the top ten supply roughly 11% of the sample. The junction shows trimming of 3 bases on V and 2 bases on J, plus 14 bases between the germline ends. Via the germline V gene, CDR1 is MDHEN and CDR2 SYDVKM. The CDR3, cysteine through phenylalanine, is 15 amino acids long. The only DNA kept is the CDR3, 45 bases in frame from the first base. Broader findings and caveats from the paper: The authors suggested that each seasonal influenza vaccination may recruit only a limited number of new T cells.

This chain joins TRBV28 to TRBJ2-7, and the D gene may be TRBD2, 6 bases matching. This TCR derives from a man in his forties or fifties who received an inactivated influenza vaccine. Donor details come from another sample of the same person, matched by shared clones. The source was PBMCs from blood, collected less than 13 days after vaccination. The CDR3 protein: CASSFGGKSTYEQYF. The DNA is TGTGCCAGCAGTTTCGGCGGGAAAAGCACCTACGAGCAGTACTTC.